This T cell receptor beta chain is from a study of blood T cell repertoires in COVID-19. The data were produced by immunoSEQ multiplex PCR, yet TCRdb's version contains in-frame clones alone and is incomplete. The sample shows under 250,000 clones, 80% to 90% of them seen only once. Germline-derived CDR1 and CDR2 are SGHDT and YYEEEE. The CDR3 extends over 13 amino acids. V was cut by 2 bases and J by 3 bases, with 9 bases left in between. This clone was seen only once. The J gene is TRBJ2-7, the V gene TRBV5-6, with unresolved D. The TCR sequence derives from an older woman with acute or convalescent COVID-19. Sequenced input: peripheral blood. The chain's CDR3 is CASSFLDIYEQYF. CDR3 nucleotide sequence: TGTGCCAGCAGCTTCCTTGACATCTACGAGCAGTACTTC.